The present T cell receptor (beta chain) was sequenced within a study of shared clonotypes between healthy human individuals. At the level of the study: Each donor's CD4 naive and CD4 memory cells filled three plates apiece, CD8 naive two, and CD8 memory one. Study conclusions and caveats: What naive subsets generally showed was a larger estimated richness than memory subsets showed. All-four-donor shared clonotypes had higher generation probabilities than non-shared clonotypes did. Sequencing depth was expected to affect clonotype sharing among donors.

Turning to this clone: Its target is not known.

The CDR3 loop spans 18 amino acids. The V gene lost 3 bases and the J gene lost 0 bases, with 17 bases spanning the gap. From germline, CDR1 is SGHNT and CDR2 YENEEA. This table comes from immunoSEQ multiplex PCR, and its TCRdb copy is limited to in-frame clones, with some not included. Of around 750,000 clones in the sample, 74% were seen once. Specimen: memory CD4+ T cells sorted from blood. This sample's subset: CD45RA-negative fraction. This sequence originates from a woman aged 25-40 years in good health. The J gene is TRBJ1-4, the V gene TRBV11-3; no reliable D call. The CDR3 protein is CASSFSRQLSATNEKLFF. The CDR3 region has the DNA TGTGCCAGCAGCTTTTCACGGCAGCTAAGTGCAACTAATGAAAAACTGTTTTTT.